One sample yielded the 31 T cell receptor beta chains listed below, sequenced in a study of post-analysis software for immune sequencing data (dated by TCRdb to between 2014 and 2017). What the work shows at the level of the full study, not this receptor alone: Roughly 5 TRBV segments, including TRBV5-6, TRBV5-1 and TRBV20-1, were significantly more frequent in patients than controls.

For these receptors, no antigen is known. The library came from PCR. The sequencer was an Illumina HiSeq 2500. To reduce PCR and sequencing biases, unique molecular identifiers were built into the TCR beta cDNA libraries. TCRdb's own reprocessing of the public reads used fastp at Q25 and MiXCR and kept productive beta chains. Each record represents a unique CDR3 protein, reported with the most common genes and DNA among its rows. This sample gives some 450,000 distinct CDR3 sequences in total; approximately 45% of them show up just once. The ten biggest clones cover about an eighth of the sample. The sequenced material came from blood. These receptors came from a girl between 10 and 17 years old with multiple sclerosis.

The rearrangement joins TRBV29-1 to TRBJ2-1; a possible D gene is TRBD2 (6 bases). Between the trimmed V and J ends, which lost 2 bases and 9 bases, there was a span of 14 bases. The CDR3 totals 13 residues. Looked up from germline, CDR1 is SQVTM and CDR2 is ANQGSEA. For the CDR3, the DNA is TGCAGCGTTGAACGGCAGACAGCGGGTGAGCAGTTCTTC. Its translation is CSVERQTAGEQFF.

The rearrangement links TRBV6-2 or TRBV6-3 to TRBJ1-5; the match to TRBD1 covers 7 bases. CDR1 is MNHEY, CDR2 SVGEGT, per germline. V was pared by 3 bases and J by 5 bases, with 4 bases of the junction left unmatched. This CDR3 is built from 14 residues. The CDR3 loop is CASSYSGTDQPQHF. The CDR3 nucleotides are TGTGCCAGCAGTTATAGCGGGACAGATCAGCCCCAGCATTTT.

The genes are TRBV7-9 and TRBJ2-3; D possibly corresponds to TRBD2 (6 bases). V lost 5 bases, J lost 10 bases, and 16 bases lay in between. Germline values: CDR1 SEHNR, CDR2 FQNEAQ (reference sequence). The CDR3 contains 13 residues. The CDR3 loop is CASSRGDSLAQYF. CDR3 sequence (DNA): TGTGCCAGCAGCCGAGGGGACTCTTTGGCGCAGTATTTT. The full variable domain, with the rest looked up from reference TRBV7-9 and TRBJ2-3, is DTGVSQNPRHKITKRGQNVTFRCDPISEHNRLYWYRQTLGQGPEFLTYFQNEAQLEKSRLLSDRFSAERPKGSFSTLEIQRTEQGDSAMYLCASSRGDSLAQYFGPGTRLTVL.

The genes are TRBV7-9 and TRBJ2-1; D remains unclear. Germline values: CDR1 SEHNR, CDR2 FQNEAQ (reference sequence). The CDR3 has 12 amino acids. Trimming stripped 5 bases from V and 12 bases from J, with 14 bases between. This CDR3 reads CASSPLFDGQFF. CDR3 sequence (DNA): TGTGCCAGCAGCCCTCTCTTCGATGGGCAGTTCTTC.

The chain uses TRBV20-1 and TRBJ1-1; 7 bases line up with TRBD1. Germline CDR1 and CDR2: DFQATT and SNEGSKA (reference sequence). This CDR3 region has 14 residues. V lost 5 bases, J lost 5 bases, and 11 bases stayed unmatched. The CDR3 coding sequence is TGCAGTGCTGAAGACAGGGTAGTAAGGACTGAAGCTTTCTTT. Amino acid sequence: CSAEDRVVRTEAFF.

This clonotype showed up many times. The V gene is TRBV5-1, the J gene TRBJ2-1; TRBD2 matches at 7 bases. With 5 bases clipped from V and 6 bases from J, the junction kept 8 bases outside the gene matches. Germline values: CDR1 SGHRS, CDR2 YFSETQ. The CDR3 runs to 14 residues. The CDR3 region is CASSRGEGANEQFF. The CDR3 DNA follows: TGCGCCAGCAGTCGCGGGGAGGGAGCCAATGAGCAGTTCTTC.

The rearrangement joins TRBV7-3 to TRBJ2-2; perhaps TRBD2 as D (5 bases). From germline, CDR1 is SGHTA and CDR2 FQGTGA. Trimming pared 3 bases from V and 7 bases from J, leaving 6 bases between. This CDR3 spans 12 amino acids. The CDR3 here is CASSFDYGELFF. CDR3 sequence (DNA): TGTGCCAGCAGCTTTGACTACGGGGAGCTGTTTTTT.

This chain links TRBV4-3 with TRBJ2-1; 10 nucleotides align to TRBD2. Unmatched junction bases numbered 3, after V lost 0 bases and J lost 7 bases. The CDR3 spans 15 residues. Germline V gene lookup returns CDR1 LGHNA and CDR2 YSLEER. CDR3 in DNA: TGCGCCAGCAGCCAAGATAGCGGGGGGTGGAATGAGCAGTTCTTC. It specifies CASSQDSGGWNEQFF.

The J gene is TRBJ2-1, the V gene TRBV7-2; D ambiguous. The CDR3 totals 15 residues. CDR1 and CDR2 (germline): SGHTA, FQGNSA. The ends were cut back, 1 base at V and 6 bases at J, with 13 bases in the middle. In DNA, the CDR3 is TGTGCCAGCAGCTTAGAATTGGTAGGGATCAATGAGCAGTTCTTC. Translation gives CASSLELVGINEQFF.

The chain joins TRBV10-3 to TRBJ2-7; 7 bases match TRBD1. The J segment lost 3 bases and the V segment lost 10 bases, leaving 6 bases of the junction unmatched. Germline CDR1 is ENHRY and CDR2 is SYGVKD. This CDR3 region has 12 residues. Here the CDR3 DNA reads TGTGCCACCCAGACAGGGTTCTACGAGCAGTACTTC. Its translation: CATQTGFYEQYF.

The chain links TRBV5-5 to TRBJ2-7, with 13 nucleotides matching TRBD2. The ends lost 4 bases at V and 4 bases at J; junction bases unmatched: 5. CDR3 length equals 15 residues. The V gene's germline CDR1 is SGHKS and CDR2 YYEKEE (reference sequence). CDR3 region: CASSQEGLAGYEQYF. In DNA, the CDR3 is TGTGCCAGCAGCCAAGAGGGACTAGCGGGATACGAGCAGTACTTC.

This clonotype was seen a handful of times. Written as DNA, the CDR3 is TGCAGCGAAGGGGGGCGCGGAAACACTGAAGCTTTCTTT. It codes for CSEGGRGNTEAFF. The V call is TRBV29-1, the J call TRBJ1-1, with a possible D match to TRBD1 (6 bases). Trimming removed 7 bases from V and 2 bases from J, with 14 bases in between. The CDR3 sequence is 13 residues long. Germline V gene data show CDR1 as SQVTM and CDR2 as ANQGSEA. The full variable domain, with the rest looked up from reference TRBV29-1 and TRBJ1-1, is SAVISQKPSRDICQRGTSLTIQCQVDSQVTMMFWYRQQPGQSLTLIATANQGSEATYESGFVIDKFPISRPNLTFSTLTVSNMSPEDSSIYLCSEGGRGNTEAFFGQGTRLTVV.

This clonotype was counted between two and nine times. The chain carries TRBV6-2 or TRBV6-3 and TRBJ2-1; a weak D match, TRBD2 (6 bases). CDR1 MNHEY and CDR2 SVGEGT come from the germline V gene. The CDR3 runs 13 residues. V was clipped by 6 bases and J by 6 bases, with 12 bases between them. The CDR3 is CASRPPTSNEQFF. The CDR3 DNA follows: TGTGCCAGCAGACCCCCGACTAGCAATGAGCAGTTCTTC.

The CDR3: CASSYSLAETYEQYF. In DNA form, the CDR3 reads TGTGCCAGCAGTTACTCTCTAGCGGAAACCTACGAGCAGTACTTC. The chain recombines TRBV6-6 with TRBJ2-5; 7 bases line up with TRBD2. The J call may be wrong; the DNA end is better matched by TRBJ2-7. Germline V CDR1 and CDR2: MNHNY, SVGAGI (reference sequence). This CDR3 spans 15 amino acids.

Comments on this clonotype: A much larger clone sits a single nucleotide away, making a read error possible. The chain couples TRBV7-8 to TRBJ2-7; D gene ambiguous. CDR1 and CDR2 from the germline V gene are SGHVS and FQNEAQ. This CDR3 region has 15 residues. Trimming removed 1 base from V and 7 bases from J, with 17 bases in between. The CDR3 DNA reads TGTGCCAGCAGCTTAGGGGCGGTAACCTACAATGAGCAGTACTTC. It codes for CASSLGAVTYNEQYF.

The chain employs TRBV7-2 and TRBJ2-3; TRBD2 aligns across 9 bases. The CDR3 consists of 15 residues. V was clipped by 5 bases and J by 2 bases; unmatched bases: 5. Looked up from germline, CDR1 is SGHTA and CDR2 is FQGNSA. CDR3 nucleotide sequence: TGTGCCAGCAGCCCCCTAGCGGGATTCACAGATACGCAGTATTTT. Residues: CASSPLAGFTDTQYF. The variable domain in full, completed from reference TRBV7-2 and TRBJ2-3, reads GAGVSQSPSNKVTEKGKDVELRCDPISGHTALYWYRQSLGQGLEFLIYFQGNSAPDKSGLPSDRFSAERTGGSVSTLTIQRTQQEDSAVYLCASSPLAGFTDTQYFGPGTRLTVL.

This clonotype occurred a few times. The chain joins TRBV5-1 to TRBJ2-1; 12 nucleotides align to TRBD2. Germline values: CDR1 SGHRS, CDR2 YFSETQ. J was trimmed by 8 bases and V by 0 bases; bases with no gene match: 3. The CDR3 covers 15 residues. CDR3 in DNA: TGCGCCAGCAGCTTGGGACTAGCGGGAGCCTATGAGCAGTTCTTC. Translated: CASSLGLAGAYEQFF.

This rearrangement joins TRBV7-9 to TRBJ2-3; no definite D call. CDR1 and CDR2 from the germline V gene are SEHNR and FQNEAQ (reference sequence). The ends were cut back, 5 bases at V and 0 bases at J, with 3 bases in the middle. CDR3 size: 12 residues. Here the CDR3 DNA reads TGTGCCAGCAGCCAAAGCACAGATACGCAGTATTTT. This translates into CASSQSTDTQYF.

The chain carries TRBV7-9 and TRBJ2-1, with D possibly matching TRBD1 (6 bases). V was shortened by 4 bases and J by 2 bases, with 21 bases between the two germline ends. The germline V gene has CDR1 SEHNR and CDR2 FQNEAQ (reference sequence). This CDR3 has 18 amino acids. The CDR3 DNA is TGTGCCAGCAGCTCGTCTGAGGGGGAGAGGTCCCCCTACAATGAGCAGTTCTTC. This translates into CASSSSEGERSPYNEQFF. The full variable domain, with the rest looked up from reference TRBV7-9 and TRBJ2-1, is DTGVSQNPRHKITKRGQNVTFRCDPISEHNRLYWYRQTLGQGPEFLTYFQNEAQLEKSRLLSDRFSAERPKGSFSTLEIQRTEQGDSAMYLCASSSSEGERSPYNEQFFGPGTRLTVL.

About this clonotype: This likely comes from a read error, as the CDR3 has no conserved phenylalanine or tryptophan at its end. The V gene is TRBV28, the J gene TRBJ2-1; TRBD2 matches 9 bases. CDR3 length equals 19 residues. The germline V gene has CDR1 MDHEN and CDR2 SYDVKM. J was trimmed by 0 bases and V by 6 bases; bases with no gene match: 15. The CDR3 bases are TGTGCCAGCAGGCCTAAAACTAGCGGGTTTTTCAGCTCCTACAATGAGCAGTTCTTG. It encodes CASRPKTSGFFSSYNEQFL.

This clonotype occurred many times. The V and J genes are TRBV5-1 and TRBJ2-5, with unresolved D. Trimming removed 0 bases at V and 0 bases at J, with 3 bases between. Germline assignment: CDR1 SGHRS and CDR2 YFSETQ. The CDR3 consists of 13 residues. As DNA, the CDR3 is TGCGCCAGCAGCTTGGGGTACCAAGAGACCCAGTACTTC. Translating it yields CASSLGYQETQYF.

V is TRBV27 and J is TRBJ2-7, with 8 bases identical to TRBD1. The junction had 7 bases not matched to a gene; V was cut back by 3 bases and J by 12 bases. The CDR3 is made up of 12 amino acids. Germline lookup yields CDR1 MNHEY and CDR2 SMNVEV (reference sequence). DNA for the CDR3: TGTGCCAGCAGTTTGGACAGGGACGATATGTACTTC. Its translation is CASSLDRDDMYF.

CDR3 residues: CAISESTGGTLANYGYTF. Here the CDR3 DNA reads TGTGCCATCAGTGAGTCGACAGGGGGGACTCTAGCTAACTATGGCTACACCTTC. The gene calls are TRBV10-3 and TRBJ1-2; 9 bases are a match to TRBD1. Germline values: CDR1 ENHRY, CDR2 SYGVKD. The CDR3 has 18 amino acids. V shed 0 bases, J shed 0 bases, and the junction held 8 bases outside the gene matches.

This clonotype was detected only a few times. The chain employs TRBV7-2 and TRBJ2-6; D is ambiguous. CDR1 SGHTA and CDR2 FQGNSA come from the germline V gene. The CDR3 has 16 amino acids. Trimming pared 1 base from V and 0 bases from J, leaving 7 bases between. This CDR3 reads CASSLVVSSGANVLTF. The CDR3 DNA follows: TGTGCCAGCAGCTTAGTAGTCAGCTCTGGGGCCAACGTCCTGACTTTC.

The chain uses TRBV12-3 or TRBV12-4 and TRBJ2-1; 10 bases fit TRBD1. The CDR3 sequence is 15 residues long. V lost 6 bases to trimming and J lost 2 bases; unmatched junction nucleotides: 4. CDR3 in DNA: TGTGCCAGCAGAACGACAGGGGGCGCCTACAATGAGCAGTTCTTC. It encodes CASRTTGGAYNEQFF.

The CDR3 bases are TGTGCCAGCAGCTTGCGACAGGGGGCAACACACACAGATACGCAGTATTTT. It translates to CASSLRQGATHTDTQYF. V gene TRBV7-9 combines with J gene TRBJ2-3; 10 nucleotides line up with TRBD1. V was clipped by 3 bases and J by 2 bases; unmatched bases: 8. Germline values: CDR1 SEHNR, CDR2 FQNEAQ (reference sequence). The CDR3 runs to 17 residues.

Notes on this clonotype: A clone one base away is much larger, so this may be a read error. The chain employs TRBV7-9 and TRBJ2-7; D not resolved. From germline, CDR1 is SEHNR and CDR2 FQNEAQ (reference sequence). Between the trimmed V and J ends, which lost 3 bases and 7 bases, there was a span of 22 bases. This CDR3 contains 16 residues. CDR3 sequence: CASSFVLSGVLNEQYF. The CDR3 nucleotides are TGTGCCAGCAGCTTTGTCCTATCTGGCGTTCTCAATGAGCAGTACTTC. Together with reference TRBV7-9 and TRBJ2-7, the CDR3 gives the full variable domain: DTGVSQNPRHKITKRGQNVTFRCDPISEHNRLYWYRQTLGQGPEFLTYFQNEAQLEKSRLLSDRFSAERPKGSFSTLEIQRTEQGDSAMYLCASSFVLSGVLNEQYFGPGTRLTVT.

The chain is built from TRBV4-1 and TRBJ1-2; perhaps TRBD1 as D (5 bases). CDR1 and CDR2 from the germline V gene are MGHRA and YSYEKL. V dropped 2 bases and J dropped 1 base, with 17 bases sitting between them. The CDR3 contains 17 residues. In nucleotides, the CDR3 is TGCGCCAGCAGCCAACAACCCCTGAGGGGACGTAACTATGGCTACACCTTC. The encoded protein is CASSQQPLRGRNYGYTF.

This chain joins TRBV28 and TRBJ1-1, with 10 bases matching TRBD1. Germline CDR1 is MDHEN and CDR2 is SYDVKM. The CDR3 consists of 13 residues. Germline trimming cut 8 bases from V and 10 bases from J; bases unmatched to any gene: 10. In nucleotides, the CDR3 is TGTGCCAGCGCTAAAGACAGGGGGCTGGCAGCTTTCTTT. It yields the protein CASAKDRGLAAFF.

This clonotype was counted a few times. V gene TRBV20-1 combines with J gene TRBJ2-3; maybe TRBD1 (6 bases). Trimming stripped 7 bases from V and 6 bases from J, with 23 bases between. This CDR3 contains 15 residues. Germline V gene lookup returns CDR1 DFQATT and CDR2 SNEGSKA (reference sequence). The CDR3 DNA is TGCAGTGGAGACAAAGCCCCCCACAGGGTGGATACGCAGTATTTT. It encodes CSGDKAPHRVDTQYF.

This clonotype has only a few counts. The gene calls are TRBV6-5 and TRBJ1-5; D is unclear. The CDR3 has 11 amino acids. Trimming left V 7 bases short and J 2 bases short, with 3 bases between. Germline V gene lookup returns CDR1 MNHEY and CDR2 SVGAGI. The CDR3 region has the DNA TGTGCCAGCACTTGCAATCAGCCCCAGCATTTT. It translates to CASTCNQPQHF.